The 22 T cell receptor beta chains in this list originate from one sample, sequenced in a study of OX40 agonist ivuxolimab in advanced cancers. Libraries were built with the immunoSEQ multiplex PCR assay. The table was pulled from immuneACCESS by TCRdb, which kept in-frame rearrangements only. Such tables lose some clones; where checked, under half of the loss comes from unresolved V genes, and the rest has no known cause. The sample has 69,000 or so clones on record, 85% of them singletons. The ten most abundant clones make up 0.53% of the sample. Specimen: CD4+ or CD8+ T cells sorted from blood, collected in a trial of the OX40 agonist ivuxolimab. These receptors originate from an adult with an advanced solid tumor such as melanoma, head and neck, liver or kidney cancer.

V gene TRBV5-1 combines with J gene TRBJ2-3, with 10 nucleotides matching TRBD1. The CDR3 totals 13 residues. CDR1 is SGHRS and CDR2 is YFSETQ in the germline V gene. The ends lost 4 bases at V and 6 bases at J; junction bases unmatched: 2. In nucleotides, the CDR3 is TGCGCCAGCAGCCGGGGACAGGGGGATACGCAGTATTTT. This translates into CASSRGQGDTQYF.

The V gene is TRBV7-2, the J gene TRBJ2-5; tentative D call: TRBD1 (6 bases). The germline V gene encodes CDR1 SGHTA and CDR2 FQGNSA. V was trimmed by 6 bases and J by 4 bases, leaving 15 bases between them. This CDR3 is 14 amino acids long. As DNA, the CDR3 is TGTGCCAGCAGACGCTACAGGGATACAGAGACCCAGTACTTC. It is translated as CASRRYRDTETQYF.

The chain carries TRBV19 and TRBJ1-5; D remains unclear. The CDR3 is made up of 16 amino acids. CDR1 is LNHDA and CDR2 is SQIVND in the germline V gene (reference sequence). Trimming took 5 bases from V and 2 from J, leaving 16 bases between them. The CDR3 region is CASSPLWESRNQPQHF. In DNA form, the CDR3 reads TGTGCCAGTAGTCCGTTATGGGAATCCCGCAATCAGCCCCAGCATTTT.

The gene calls are TRBV6-5 and TRBJ2-5; TRBD1 matches at 8 bases. The J call may be in error: the DNA end matches TRBJ2-7 better. Germline CDR1 is MNHEY and CDR2 is SVGAGI. The CDR3 loop spans 14 amino acids. CDR3 loop: CASSARTGSNEQYF. CDR3 DNA sequence: TGTGCCAGCAGTGCCAGGACAGGGAGTAACGAGCAGTACTTC.

The chain links TRBV18 to TRBJ2-2; D call uncertain. The CDR3 has 15 residues. The V gene's germline CDR1 is KGHSH and CDR2 LQKENI. Trimming removed 1 base from V and 0 bases from J, with 6 bases in between. CDR3 sequence (DNA): TGTGCCAGCTCACCACGGCAGGCGAACACCGGGGAGCTGTTTTTT. Amino acids: CASSPRQANTGELFF.

This chain joins TRBV7-9 and TRBJ2-3; 12 nucleotides align to TRBD2. The CDR3 consists of 14 residues. Looked up from germline, CDR1 is SEHNR and CDR2 is FQNEAQ (reference sequence). Trimming took 5 bases from V and 5 from J; bases not matched to a gene: 2. The CDR3 DNA sequence: TGTGCCAGCAGCATGGGACTAGCGGGAGATACGCAGTATTTT. Amino acids: CASSMGLAGDTQYF.

The genes are TRBV28 and TRBJ1-2; D perhaps matches TRBD1 (5 bases). V lost 9 bases and J 4 bases, leaving 12 bases between the germline ends. The germline gives CDR1 MDHEN, CDR2 SYDVKM. The CDR3 runs 12 residues. The CDR3 DNA follows: TGTGCCAGTCGGGGGTCCTTCTATGGCTACACCTTC. Its protein product is CASRGSFYGYTF.

V usage is TRBV18 and J usage is TRBJ1-1; D is unresolved. The CDR3 is made up of 13 amino acids. V gave up 4 bases and J gave up 3 bases, with 9 bases separating them. Germline CDR1 and CDR2: KGHSH and LQKENI. CDR3 DNA sequence: TGTGCCAGCTCACGGAGCCGAGACACTGAAGCTTTCTTT. It encodes CASSRSRDTEAFF. Filled out from reference TRBV18 and TRBJ1-1, the complete variable domain reads NAGVMQNPRHLVRRRGQEARLRCSPMKGHSHVYWYRQLPEEGLKFMVYLQKENIIDESGMPKERFSAEFPKEGPSILRIQQVVRGDSAAYFCASSRSRDTEAFFGQGTRLTVV.

For this clone: At one of its ends the junction is not consistent with the germline gene, which may arise from a read error. The chain links TRBV7-6 to TRBJ2-7; TRBD2 is a possible D gene (6 bases). Germline CDR1 reads SGHVS; CDR2 reads FNYEAQ. The CDR3 extends over 15 amino acids. The CDR3 protein is CVSSLAAASPYEQYF. The CDR3, as DNA: TGTGTCAGCAGCTTAGCGGCGGCGAGCCCCTACGAGCAGTACTTC.

This clone was detected only once. This chain uses TRBV19 with TRBJ1-2; D perhaps matches TRBD1 (6 bases). CDR3 length equals 13 residues. CDR1 LNHDA and CDR2 SQIVND come from the germline V gene (reference sequence). V lost 5 bases and J 8 bases, leaving 15 bases between the germline ends. The CDR3 coding sequence is TGTGCCAGTAGTCCCCGACAGGTTCACGGCTACACCTTC. Its protein product is CASSPRQVHGYTF.

The chain is built from TRBV5-1 and TRBJ1-3; no clear D. Trimming shortened V by 0 bases and J by 4 bases, and 8 bases separated the two germline ends. This CDR3 has 14 amino acids. Looked up from germline, CDR1 is SGHRS and CDR2 is YFSETQ. The CDR3 DNA reads TGCGCCAGCAGCTTGGGGCTACAAGGAAACACCATATATTTT. This gives the protein CASSLGLQGNTIYF.

The chain recombines TRBV6-4 with TRBJ2-1; TRBD1 matches 9 bases. CDR1 is MRHNA, CDR2 SNTAGT, per germline. The V and J ends lost 5 bases and 7 bases, in that order; junction bases with no gene match: 9. CDR3 length: 15 amino acids. The CDR3 DNA reads TGTGCCAGCAGTTTGGAGACAGGGGGATGGAATGAGCAGTTCTTC. This encodes CASSLETGGWNEQFF.

V and J are TRBV29-1 and TRBJ1-1; unclear D gene. V was shortened by 7 bases and J by 3 bases, with 18 bases between the two germline ends. In germline, CDR1 is SQVTM, CDR2 ANQGSEA. The CDR3 totals 14 residues. This CDR3 is CSGAPTPRHTEAFF. CDR3 nucleotide sequence: TGCAGCGGCGCCCCTACGCCGAGACACACTGAAGCTTTCTTT.

Comment on this clone: Other DNA sequences in the sample encode the same CDR3. The V call is TRBV7-8, the J call TRBJ2-4; 9 positions agree with TRBD1. V shed 5 bases and J 3 bases; nucleotides not matched to a gene: 2. The germline CDR1 and CDR2 sequences are SGHVS and FQNEAQ. The CDR3 is 14 amino acids. The CDR3: CASSMGQGKNIQYF. The DNA for the CDR3 is TGTGCCAGCAGCATGGGACAGGGCAAAAACATTCAGTACTTC.

This rearrangement joins TRBV7-8 to TRBJ1-1; D is uncertain. CDR1 and CDR2 (germline): SGHVS, FQNEAQ. V was trimmed by 1 base and J by 0 bases, leaving 9 bases between them. CDR3 length: 15 amino acids. As DNA, the CDR3 is TGTGCCAGCAGCTTAGGCCCCGGCATGAACACTGAAGCTTTCTTT. Translated, it gives CASSLGPGMNTEAFF. Full variable domain (outside the CDR3, taken from reference TRBV7-8 and TRBJ1-1): GAGVSQSPRYKVAKRGQDVALRCDPISGHVSLFWYQQALGQGPEFLTYFQNEAQLDKSGLPSDRFFAERPEGSVSTLKIQRTQQEDSAVYLCASSLGPGMNTEAFFGQGTRLTVV.

The chain uses TRBV11-2 and TRBJ1-3, with TRBD1 matching 7 bases. The CDR3 runs 12 residues. The V gene end was trimmed by 8 bases and the J gene end by 2 bases; junction bases not matched to a gene: 0. CDR1 is SGHAT, CDR2 FQNNGV, per germline. Here the CDR3 reads CASGQAGNTIYF. The CDR3 DNA follows: TGTGCCAGCGGACAGGCTGGAAACACCATATATTTT.

The CDR3 region has the DNA TGTGCCAGCAGCGTAGGGAGGGTGGCGGGAGGGAGGGCCTACAATGAGCAGTTCTTC. This codes for CASSVGRVAGGRAYNEQFF. The V gene is TRBV9, the J gene TRBJ2-1, with TRBD2 identical over 9 bases. The germline V gene has CDR1 SGDLS and CDR2 YYNGEE. The CDR3 is 19 amino acids. After removal of 0 bases from V and 2 bases from J, the junction contained 12 bases not matched to a gene.

The chain couples TRBV2 to TRBJ1-4; TRBD1 matches at 11 bases. V was pared by 8 bases and J by 7 bases, with 9 bases of the junction left unmatched. Germline assignment: CDR1 SNHLY and CDR2 FYNNEI. This CDR3 has 15 residues. The DNA of the CDR3 is TGTGCCAGCTGCCGGGACAGGGGGTTACGTGAAAAACTGTTTTTT. It is translated as CASCRDRGLREKLFF.

The V call is TRBV30, the J call TRBJ2-1, with TRBD2 matching over 8 bases. The length of the CDR3 is 14 residues. The trim removed 2 bases at V and 6 bases at J, leaving 6 bases unmatched. Germline V gene data show CDR1 as GTSNPN and CDR2 as SVGIG (reference sequence). CDR3 sequence reads: CAWSTGLVGNEQFF. The CDR3 DNA follows: TGTGCCTGGAGTACGGGACTAGTAGGCAATGAGCAGTTCTTC.

The chain combines TRBV15 with TRBJ2-7, with 7 positions matching TRBD1. Losses at the gene ends were 0 bases for V and 7 bases for J; bases not matched to a gene: 12. The V gene's germline CDR1 is LNHNV and CDR2 YYDKDF (reference sequence). CDR3 length equals 16 residues. As DNA, the CDR3 is TGTGCCACCAGCAGAGATAAACAAGGGGGCCTTTGGGAGCAGTACTTC. Its protein is CATSRDKQGGLWEQYF.

The J gene is TRBJ2-7, the V gene TRBV5-1, with TRBD1 as a possible D gene (5 bases). Trimming pared 2 bases from V and 1 base from J, leaving 10 bases between. Germline V gene sequence: CDR1 SGHRS, CDR2 YFSETQ. The CDR3 runs 14 residues. CDR3 in amino acids: CASSFKGQSYEQYF. The CDR3 DNA reads as TGCGCCAGCAGCTTTAAGGGGCAGTCCTACGAGCAGTACTTC.

The chain has TRBV27 and TRBJ1-2, with TRBD1 identical over 9 bases. Germline V gene sequence: CDR1 MNHEY, CDR2 SMNVEV (reference sequence). Trimming took 7 bases from V and 4 from J; bases not matched to a gene: 4. The length of the CDR3 is 13 residues. The CDR3 DNA is TGTGCCAGCATGGGGGACAGGGTCTATGGCTACACCTTC. Protein: CASMGDRVYGYTF.